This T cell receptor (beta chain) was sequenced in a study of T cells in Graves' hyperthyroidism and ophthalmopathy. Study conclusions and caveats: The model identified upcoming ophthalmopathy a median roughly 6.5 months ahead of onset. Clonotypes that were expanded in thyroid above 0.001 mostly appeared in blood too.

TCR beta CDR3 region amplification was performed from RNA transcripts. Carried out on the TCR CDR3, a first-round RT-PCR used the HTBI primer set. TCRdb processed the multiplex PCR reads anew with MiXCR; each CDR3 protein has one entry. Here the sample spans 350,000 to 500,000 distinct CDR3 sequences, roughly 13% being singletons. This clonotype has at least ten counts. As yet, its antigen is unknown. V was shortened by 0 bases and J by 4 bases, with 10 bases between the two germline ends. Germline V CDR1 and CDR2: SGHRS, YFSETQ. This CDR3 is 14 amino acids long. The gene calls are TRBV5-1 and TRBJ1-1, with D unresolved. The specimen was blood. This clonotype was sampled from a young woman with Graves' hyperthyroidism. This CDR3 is CASSLGVWGTEAFF. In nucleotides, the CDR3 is TGCGCCAGCAGCTTGGGTGTGTGGGGCACTGAAGCTTTCTTT.